This entry describes one T cell receptor (beta chain). The data stem from a study of CD8 T cells in Susac syndrome. In germline, CDR1 is SQVTM, CDR2 ANQGSEA. V dropped 3 bases and J dropped 7; count of bases not matched to a gene: 7. This CDR3 is 14 amino acids long. About 0.5 to 1 ug RNA was reverse transcribed with random hexamers. A single record per CDR3 protein comes from TCRdb applying MiXCR to the immunoSEQ multiplex PCR reads. The sample includes 150,000 to 200,000 distinct CDR3 sequences, around 94% of them seen just once. The sample taken for sequencing was CD4+ T cells from PBMCs. V and J are TRBV29-1 and TRBJ2-3; 10 bases map to TRBD2. This TCR came from a human donor with multiple sclerosis. The CDR3 DNA reads as TGCAGCGTTGATACTAGCGGGATCATGAATACGCAGTATTTT. Protein: CSVDTSGIMNTQYF.